These T cell receptor beta chains were read from a single sample in a study of T cells in Graves' hyperthyroidism and ophthalmopathy. MiXCR was run by TCRdb on the multiplex PCR reads, yielding one entry per CDR3 protein. The sample lists nearly 600,000 distinct CDR3 sequences, approximately 14% occurring once. Sequencing used blood. The receptors derive from a woman aged 25 to 39 with Graves' hyperthyroidism that later progressed to Graves' ophthalmopathy. CDR3s include the opening cysteine and the closing phenylalanine or tryptophan. A D gene is named only where the DNA matches it firmly. Size values are once, few and many counts, or a class for expanded clones, and some rows have none.

CDR3,DNA,J,size,D,V
CAWSPGTYGYTF,TGTGCCTGGAGCCCAGGGACCTATGGCTACACCTTC,TRBJ1-2,many,NA,TRBV30
CASSLEPAGGLKNTEAFF,TGTGCCAGCAGCCTCGAACCGGCAGGGGGCTTGAAAAACACTGAAGCTTTCTTT,TRBJ1-1,many,TRBD1,TRBV11-1
CASSSPFGRGMANEKLFF,TGTGCCAGCAGCTCCCCGTTCGGCAGGGGGATGGCTAATGAAAAACTGTTTTTT,TRBJ1-4,many,TRBD1,TRBV7-9
CASSSDSFGEQYF,TGTGCCAGCAGCTCCGACAGTTTCGGAGAGCAGTACTTC,TRBJ2-7,many,NA,TRBV7-9
CASSLEWGQASGVSEQFF,TGTGCCAGCAGCTTAGAGTGGGGACAGGCGTCGGGGGTCTCTGAGCAGTTCTTC,TRBJ2-1,few,TRBD1,TRBV7-2
CASSLSFGTTGQPQHF,TGTGCCAGCAGTTTAAGCTTCGGGACAACTGGTCAGCCCCAGCATTTT,TRBJ1-5,NA,NA,TRBV12-3/TRBV12-4
CAWISKRAQRTGELFF,TGTGCCTGGATTAGTAAGCGGGCGCAGCGTACCGGGGAGCTGTTTTTT,TRBJ2-2,many,NA,TRBV30
CASSLVTQETQYF,TGTGCCAGCAGCTTAGTAACCCAAGAGACCCAGTACTTC,TRBJ2-5,many,NA,TRBV7-2
CASSFGEVETQYF,TGTGCCAGCAGTTTCGGTGAAGTAGAGACCCAGTACTTC,TRBJ2-5,many,NA,TRBV28
CASSLLREGAQYF,TGTGCCAGCAGCCTCCTACGGGAGGGCGCCCAGTACTTC,TRBJ2-5,many,TRBD2,TRBV7-8
CASSSLTGELFF,TGTGCCAGCAGTTCGCTCACCGGGGAGCTGTTTTTT,TRBJ2-2,few,NA,TRBV27
CSAREGLESVPARAQYF,TGCAGTGCTAGAGAGGGACTAGAGTCCGTTCCGGCGAGGGCCCAGTACTTC,TRBJ2-5,many,TRBD2,TRBV20-1
CASSVRPRLAGEYNEQFF,TGTGCCAGCAGCGTTCGGCCCCGTCTAGCGGGAGAATACAATGAGCAGTTCTTC,TRBJ2-1,few,TRBD2,TRBV7-9
CSAFELAGGPAANEQFF,TGCAGCGCATTCGAACTAGCGGGAGGGCCAGCGGCCAATGAGCAGTTCTTC,TRBJ2-1,few,TRBD2,TRBV29-1
CASSGGADETQYF,TGTGCCAGCTCTGGGGGTGCGGACGAGACCCAGTACTTC,TRBJ2-5,NA,NA,TRBV18
CASGSGYSSYNEQFF,TGTGCTAGTGGAAGCGGTTATAGCTCCTACAATGAGCAGTTCTTC,TRBJ2-1,few,NA,TRBV12-5